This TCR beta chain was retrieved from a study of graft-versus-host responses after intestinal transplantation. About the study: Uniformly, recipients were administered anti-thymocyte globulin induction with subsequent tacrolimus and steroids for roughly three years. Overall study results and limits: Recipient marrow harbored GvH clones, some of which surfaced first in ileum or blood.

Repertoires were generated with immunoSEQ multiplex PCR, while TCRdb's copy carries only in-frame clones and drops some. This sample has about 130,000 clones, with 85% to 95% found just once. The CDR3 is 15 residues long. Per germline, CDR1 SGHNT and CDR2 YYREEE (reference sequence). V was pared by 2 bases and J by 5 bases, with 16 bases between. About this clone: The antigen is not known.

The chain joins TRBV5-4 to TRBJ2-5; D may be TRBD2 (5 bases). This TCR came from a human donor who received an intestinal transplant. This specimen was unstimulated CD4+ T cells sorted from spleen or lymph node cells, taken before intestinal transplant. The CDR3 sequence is CASSLGEGPSETQYF. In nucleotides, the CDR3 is TGTGCCAGCAGCTTAGGCGAGGGTCCCTCGGAGACCCAGTACTTC.